This T cell receptor beta chain was found in a study of T cells in Graves' hyperthyroidism and ophthalmopathy. Amplified TCR beta CDR3 regions derived from RNA transcripts. When the TCR CDR3 underwent first-round RT-PCR, the HTBI primer set was used. TCRdb analysed the multiplex PCR reads with MiXCR anew, one entry per CDR3 protein. The sample holds 600,000 or so distinct CDR3 sequences, more than 45% seen once. Germline CDR1 is SGHRS and CDR2 is YFSETQ. CDR3 length: 15 amino acids. Hyperthyroidism, newly diagnosed and lasting under 2 months, affected patients aged 18 to 65. Comment on this clonotype: The junction departs from germline at one end; a sequencing error may be responsible.

The sample was peripheral blood or thyroid tissue (not recorded which). The source is a woman aged 18-29 years with Graves' hyperthyroidism. This sequence joins TRBV5-1 and TRBJ2-2; D possibly matches TRBD1 or TRBD2 (5 bases each). The CDR3 DNA sequence: TGCGCCAGCAGCTTGGGTCAGGTCTGGACCGGGGACCTGTTTTTT. Its translation is CASSLGQVWTGDLFF.